This TCR beta chain is drawn from a study of immune characterization of retroperitoneal liposarcoma. In TCRdb, the PCR reads were re-called with MiXCR into one record per CDR3 protein. Of thousands of distinct CDR3 sequences in the sample, roughly two fifths were seen once. This clonotype was obtained from a male donor with retroperitoneal liposarcoma. The sequencing sample was made of tumor tissue.

CDR3 loop: CATGTESTDTQYF. DNA of the CDR3: TGTGCCACCGGGACGGAGAGCACAGATACGCAGTATTTT. V and J are TRBV6-1 and TRBJ2-3; D could derive from TRBD1 or TRBD2 (5 bases each). CDR1 is MNHNS, CDR2 SASEGT, per germline. Trimming removed 10 bases at V and 0 bases at J, with 11 bases between. The CDR3 is made up of 13 amino acids.